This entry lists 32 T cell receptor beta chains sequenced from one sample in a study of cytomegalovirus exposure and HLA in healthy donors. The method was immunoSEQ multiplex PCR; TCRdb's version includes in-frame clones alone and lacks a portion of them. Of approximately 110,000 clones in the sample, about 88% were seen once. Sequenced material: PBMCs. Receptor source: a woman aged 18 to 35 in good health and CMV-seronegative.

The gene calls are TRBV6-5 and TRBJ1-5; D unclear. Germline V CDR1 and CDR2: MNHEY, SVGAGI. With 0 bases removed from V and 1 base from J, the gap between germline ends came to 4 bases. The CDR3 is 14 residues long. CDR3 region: CASSYSRSNQPQHF. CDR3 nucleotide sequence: TGTGCCAGCAGTTACTCTAGAAGCAATCAGCCCCAGCATTTT.

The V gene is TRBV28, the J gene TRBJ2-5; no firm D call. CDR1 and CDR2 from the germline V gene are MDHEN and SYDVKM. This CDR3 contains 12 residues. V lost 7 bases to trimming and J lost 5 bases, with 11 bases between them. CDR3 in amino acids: CASNGFKETQYF. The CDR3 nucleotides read TGTGCCAGCAACGGGTTTAAGGAGACCCAGTACTTC.

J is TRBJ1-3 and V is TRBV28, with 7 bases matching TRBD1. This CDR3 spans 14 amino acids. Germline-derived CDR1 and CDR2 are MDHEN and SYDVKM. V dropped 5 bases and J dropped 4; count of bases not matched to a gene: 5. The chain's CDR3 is CASSRQGTGNTIYF. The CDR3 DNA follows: TGTGCCAGCAGTAGACAGGGAACAGGAAACACCATATATTTT.

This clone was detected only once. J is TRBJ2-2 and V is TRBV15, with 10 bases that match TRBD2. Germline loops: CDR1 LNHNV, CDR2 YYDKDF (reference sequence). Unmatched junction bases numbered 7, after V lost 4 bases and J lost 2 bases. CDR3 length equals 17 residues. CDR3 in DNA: TGTGCCACCAGCAACCCTAGCGGGAGTAAAAACACCGGGGAGCTGTTTTTT. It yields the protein CATSNPSGSKNTGELFF. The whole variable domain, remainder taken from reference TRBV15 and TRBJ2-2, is DAMVIQNPRYQVTQFGKPVTLSCSQTLNHNVMYWYQQKSSQAPKLLFHYYDKDFNNEADTPDNFQSRRPNTSFCFLDIRSPGLGDTAMYLCATSNPSGSKNTGELFFGEGSRLTVL.

The CDR3 coding sequence is TGTGCCAGCAGCACCCGGGACAGGGGGCGCGACACTGAAGCTTTCTTT. It specifies CASSTRDRGRDTEAFF. The chain carries TRBV13 and TRBJ1-1; 12 nucleotides align to TRBD1. Per the germline V gene, CDR1 is PRHDT and CDR2 is FYEKMQ (reference sequence). Losses at the gene ends were 5 bases for V and 3 bases for J; bases not matched to a gene: 7. CDR3 length: 16 amino acids.

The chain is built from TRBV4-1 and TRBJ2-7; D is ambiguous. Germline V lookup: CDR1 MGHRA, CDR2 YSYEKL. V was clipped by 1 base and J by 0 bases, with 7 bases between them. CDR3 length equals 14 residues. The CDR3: CASSQVQYSYEQYF. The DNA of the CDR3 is TGCGCCAGCAGCCAAGTTCAGTACTCCTACGAGCAGTACTTC.

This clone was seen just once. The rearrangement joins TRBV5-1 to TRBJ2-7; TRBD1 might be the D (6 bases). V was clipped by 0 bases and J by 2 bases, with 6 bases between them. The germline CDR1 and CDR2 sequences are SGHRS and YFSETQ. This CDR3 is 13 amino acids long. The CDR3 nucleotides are TGCGCCAGCAGCTTGGACAGGGCCTACGAGCAGTACTTC. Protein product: CASSLDRAYEQYF.

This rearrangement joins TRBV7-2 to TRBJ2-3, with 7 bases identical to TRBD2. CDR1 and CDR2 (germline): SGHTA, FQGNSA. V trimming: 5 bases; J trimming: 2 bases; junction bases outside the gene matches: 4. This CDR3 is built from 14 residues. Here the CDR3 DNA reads TGTGCCAGCAGCCGGGACTACCCCACAGATACGCAGTATTTT. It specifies CASSRDYPTDTQYF.

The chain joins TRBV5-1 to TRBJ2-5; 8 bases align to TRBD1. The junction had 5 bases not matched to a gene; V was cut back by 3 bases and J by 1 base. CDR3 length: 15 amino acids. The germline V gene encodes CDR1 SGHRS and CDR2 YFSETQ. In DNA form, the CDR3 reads TGCGCCAGCAGCTCAAACACAGGGGGCCAAGAGACCCAGTACTTC. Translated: CASSSNTGGQETQYF.

This CDR3 is CASRAPRVNTEAFF. CDR3 sequence (DNA): TGTGCCAGCAGGGCCCCCAGGGTGAACACTGAAGCTTTCTTT. The chain is built from TRBV6-6 and TRBJ1-1, with a possible D match to TRBD1 (5 bases). V was trimmed by 6 bases and J by 0 bases, leaving 11 bases between them. CDR3 length: 14 residues. Germline values: CDR1 MNHNY, CDR2 SVGAGI (reference sequence).

The CDR3 here is CASSLGPAGEAFF. DNA for the CDR3: TGCGCCAGCAGCTTGGGCCCGGCGGGTGAAGCTTTCTTT. The genes are TRBV5-1 and TRBJ1-1; D gene unclear. The CDR3 extends over 13 amino acids. Between the trimmed V and J ends, which lost 0 bases and 7 bases, there was a span of 10 bases. Germline CDR1 and CDR2: SGHRS and YFSETQ.

The CDR3 loop is CALSTGGVPQYF. Written as DNA, the CDR3 is TGTGCCCTATCCACAGGGGGCGTACCACAGTACTTC. The chain is built from TRBV30 and TRBJ2-7; 9 bases line up with TRBD1. V shed 8 bases and J 10 bases; nucleotides not matched to a gene: 12. Looked up from germline, CDR1 is GTSNPN and CDR2 is SVGIG (reference sequence). The CDR3 is 12 amino acids.

CDR3 sequence reads: CASSSRGVGYTF. The CDR3 region has the DNA TGTGCCAGCAGTTCCCGGGGGGTTGGCTACACCTTC. The chain has TRBV7-8 and TRBJ1-2; maybe TRBD1 (5 bases). This CDR3 region has 12 residues. CDR1 is SGHVS and CDR2 is FQNEAQ in the germline V gene. V was pared by 6 bases and J by 7 bases, with 12 bases between.

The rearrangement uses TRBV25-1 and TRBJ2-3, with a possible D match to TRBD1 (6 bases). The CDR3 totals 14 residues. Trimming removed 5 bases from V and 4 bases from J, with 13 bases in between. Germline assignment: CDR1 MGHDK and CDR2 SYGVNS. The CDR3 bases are TGTGCCAGCAGTACAGGGAGCTGGTCAGATACGCAGTATTTT. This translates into CASSTGSWSDTQYF. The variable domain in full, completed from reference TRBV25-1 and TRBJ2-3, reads EADIYQTPRYLVIGTGKKITLECSQTMGHDKMYWYQQDPGMELHLIHYSYGVNSTEKGDLSSESTVSRIRTEHFPLTLESARPSHTSQYLCASSTGSWSDTQYFGPGTRLTVL.

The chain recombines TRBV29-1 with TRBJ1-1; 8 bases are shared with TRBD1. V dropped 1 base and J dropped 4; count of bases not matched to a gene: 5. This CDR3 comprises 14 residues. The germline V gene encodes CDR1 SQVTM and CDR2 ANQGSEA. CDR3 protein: CSVEVRTGTTEAFF. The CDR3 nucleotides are TGCAGCGTTGAAGTCAGGACAGGGACCACTGAAGCTTTCTTT. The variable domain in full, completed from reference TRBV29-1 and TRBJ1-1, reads SAVISQKPSRDICQRGTSLTIQCQVDSQVTMMFWYRQQPGQSLTLIATANQGSEATYESGFVIDKFPISRPNLTFSTLTVSNMSPEDSSIYLCSVEVRTGTTEAFFGQGTRLTVV.

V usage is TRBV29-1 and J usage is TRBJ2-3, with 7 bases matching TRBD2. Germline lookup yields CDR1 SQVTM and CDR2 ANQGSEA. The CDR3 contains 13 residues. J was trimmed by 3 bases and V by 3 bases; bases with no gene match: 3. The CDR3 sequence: CSVDRGGTDTQYF. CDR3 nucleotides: TGCAGCGTTGATCGCGGGGGAACAGATACGCAGTATTTT.

The CDR3 here is CASRGGQGASYEQYF. The DNA of the CDR3 is TGTGCCAGCAGGGGGGGGCAGGGGGCTTCCTACGAGCAGTACTTC. The V call is TRBV28, the J call TRBJ2-7; D may be TRBD1 (8 bases). CDR3 size: 15 residues. Looked up from germline, CDR1 is MDHEN and CDR2 is SYDVKM. The ends were cut back, 6 bases at V and 1 base at J, with 16 bases in the middle.

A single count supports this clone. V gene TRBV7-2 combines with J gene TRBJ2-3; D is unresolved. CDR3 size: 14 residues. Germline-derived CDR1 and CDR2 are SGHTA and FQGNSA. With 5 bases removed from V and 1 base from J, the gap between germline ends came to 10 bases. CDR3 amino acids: CASSPDWGTDTQYF. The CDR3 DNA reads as TGTGCCAGCAGCCCCGACTGGGGCACAGATACGCAGTATTTT. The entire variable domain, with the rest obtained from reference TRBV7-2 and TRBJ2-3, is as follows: GAGVSQSPSNKVTEKGKDVELRCDPISGHTALYWYRQSLGQGLEFLIYFQGNSAPDKSGLPSDRFSAERTGGSVSTLTIQRTQQEDSAVYLCASSPDWGTDTQYFGPGTRLTVL.

CDR3 sequence: CASSRGTGRTYEQYF. The CDR3 coding sequence is TGTGCCAGCAGTCGAGGGACAGGGCGGACCTACGAGCAGTACTTC. The chain uses TRBV6-5 and TRBJ2-7; 9 nucleotides match TRBD1. CDR1 is MNHEY and CDR2 is SVGAGI in the germline V gene. V trimming: 5 bases; J trimming: 2 bases; junction bases outside the gene matches: 7. CDR3 length: 15 amino acids.

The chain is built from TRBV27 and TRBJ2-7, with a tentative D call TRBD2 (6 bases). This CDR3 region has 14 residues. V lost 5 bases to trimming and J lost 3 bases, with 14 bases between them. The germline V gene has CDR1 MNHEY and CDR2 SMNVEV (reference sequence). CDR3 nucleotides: TGTGCCAGCAGTCCTAGGCAGGGACTCTACGAGCAGTACTTC. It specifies CASSPRQGLYEQYF.

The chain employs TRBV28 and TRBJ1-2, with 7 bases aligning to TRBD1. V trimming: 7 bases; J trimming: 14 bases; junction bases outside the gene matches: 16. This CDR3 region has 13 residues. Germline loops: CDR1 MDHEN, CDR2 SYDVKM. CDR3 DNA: TGTGCCAGCAACCCCGGGGCAGGGGGAAAGGAGACCTTC. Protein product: CASNPGAGGKETF.

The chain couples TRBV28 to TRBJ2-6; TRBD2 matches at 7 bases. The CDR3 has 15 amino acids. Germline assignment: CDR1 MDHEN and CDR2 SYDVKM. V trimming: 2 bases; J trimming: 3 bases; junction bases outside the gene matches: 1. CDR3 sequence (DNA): TGTGCCAGCAGTTTAGCGGGGGATGGGGCCAACGTCCTGACTTTC. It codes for CASSLAGDGANVLTF. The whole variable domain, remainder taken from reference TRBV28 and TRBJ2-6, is DVKVTQSSRYLVKRTGEKVFLECVQDMDHENMFWYRQDPGLGLRLIYFSYDVKMKEKGDIPEGYSVSREKKERFSLILESASTNQTSMYLCASSLAGDGANVLTFGAGSRLTVL.

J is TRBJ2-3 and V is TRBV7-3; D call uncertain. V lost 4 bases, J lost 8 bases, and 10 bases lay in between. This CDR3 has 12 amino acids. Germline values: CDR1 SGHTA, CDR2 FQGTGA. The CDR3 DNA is TGTGCCAGCAGCTCCAGAGGCCTTACGCAGTATTTT. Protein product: CASSSRGLTQYF. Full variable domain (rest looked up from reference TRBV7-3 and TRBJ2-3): GAGVSQTPSNKVTEKGKYVELRCDPISGHTALYWYRQSLGQGPEFLIYFQGTGAADDSGLPNDRFFAVRPEGSVSTLKIQRTERGDSAVYLCASSSRGLTQYFGPGTRLTVL.

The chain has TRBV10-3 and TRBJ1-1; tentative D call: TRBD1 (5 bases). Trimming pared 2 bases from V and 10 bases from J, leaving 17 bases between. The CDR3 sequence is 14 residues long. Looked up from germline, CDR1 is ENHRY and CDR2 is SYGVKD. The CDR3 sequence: CAISEPRQPSGAFF. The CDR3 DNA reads TGTGCCATCAGTGAGCCGCGACAGCCTAGTGGAGCTTTCTTT.

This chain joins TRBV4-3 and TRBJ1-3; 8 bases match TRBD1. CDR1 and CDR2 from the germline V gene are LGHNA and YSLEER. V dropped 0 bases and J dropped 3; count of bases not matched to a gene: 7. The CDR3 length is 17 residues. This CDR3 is CASSQDAPDRDGNTIYF. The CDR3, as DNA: TGCGCCAGCAGCCAAGACGCCCCGGACAGGGATGGAAACACCATATATTTT.

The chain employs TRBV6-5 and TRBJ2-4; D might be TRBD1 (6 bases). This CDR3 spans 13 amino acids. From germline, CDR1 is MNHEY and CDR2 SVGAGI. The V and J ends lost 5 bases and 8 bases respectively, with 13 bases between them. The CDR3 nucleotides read TGTGCCAGCAGTACCGGGACAAGTGACATTCAGTACTTC. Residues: CASSTGTSDIQYF.

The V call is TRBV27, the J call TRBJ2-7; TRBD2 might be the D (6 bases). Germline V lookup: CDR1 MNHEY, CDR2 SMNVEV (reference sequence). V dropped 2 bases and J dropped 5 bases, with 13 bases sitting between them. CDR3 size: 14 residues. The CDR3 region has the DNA TGTGCCAGCAGTTTACGGGGGTTTCAACACGAGCAGTACTTC. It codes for CASSLRGFQHEQYF.

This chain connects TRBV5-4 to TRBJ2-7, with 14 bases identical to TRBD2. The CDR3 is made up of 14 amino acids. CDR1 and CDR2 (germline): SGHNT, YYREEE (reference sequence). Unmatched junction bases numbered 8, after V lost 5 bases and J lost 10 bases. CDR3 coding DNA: TGTGCCAGCAGACCGGGACTAGCGGGAGTCGATCAGTACTTC. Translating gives CASRPGLAGVDQYF.

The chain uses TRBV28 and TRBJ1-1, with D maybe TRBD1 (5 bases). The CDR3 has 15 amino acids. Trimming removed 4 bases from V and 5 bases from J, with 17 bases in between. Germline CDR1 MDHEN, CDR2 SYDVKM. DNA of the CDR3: TGTGCCAGCAGTTCCGTAGGCAGGGTAGGAACTGAAGCTTTCTTT. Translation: CASSSVGRVGTEAFF.

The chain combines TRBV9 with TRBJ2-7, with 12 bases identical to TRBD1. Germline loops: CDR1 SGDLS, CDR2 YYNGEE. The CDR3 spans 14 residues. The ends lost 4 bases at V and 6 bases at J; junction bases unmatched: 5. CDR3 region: CASSQGTGGFEQYF. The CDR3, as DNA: TGTGCCAGCAGCCAGGGGACAGGGGGCTTCGAGCAGTACTTC.

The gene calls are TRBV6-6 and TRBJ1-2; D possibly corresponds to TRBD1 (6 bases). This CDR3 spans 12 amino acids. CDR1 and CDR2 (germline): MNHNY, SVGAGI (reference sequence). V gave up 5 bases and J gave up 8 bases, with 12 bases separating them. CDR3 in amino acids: CASSPPGAGYTF. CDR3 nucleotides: TGTGCCAGCAGTCCTCCAGGGGCCGGCTACACCTTC.

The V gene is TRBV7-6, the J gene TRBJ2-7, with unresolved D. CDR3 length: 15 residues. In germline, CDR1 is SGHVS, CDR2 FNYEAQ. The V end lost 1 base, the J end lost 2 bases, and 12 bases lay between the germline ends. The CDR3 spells CASSLGPEAAYEQYF. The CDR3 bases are TGTGCCAGCAGCTTAGGGCCTGAGGCCGCCTACGAGCAGTACTTC.